The 16 T cell receptor beta chains below come from one sample, sequenced in a study of cytomegalovirus exposure and HLA in healthy donors. Vbeta (60) and Jbeta (13) primers were used in the PCR. The method was immunoSEQ multiplex PCR; TCRdb's version includes in-frame clones alone and lacks a portion of them. This table has some 70,000 clones, less than 75% appearing once. The specimen sequenced was PBMCs. The receptor source for this set is a woman aged 25 to 39 in good health and CMV-seronegative.

Here the CDR3 DNA reads TGTGCCTGGAGTGTCTTCAATCAGCCCCAGCATTTT. Residues: CAWSVFNQPQHF. V gene TRBV30 combines with J gene TRBJ1-5, with unresolved D. Germline values: CDR1 GTSNPN, CDR2 SVGIG (reference sequence). The CDR3 covers 12 residues. V lost 0 bases and J 3 bases, leaving 3 bases between the germline ends.

J is TRBJ2-3 and V is TRBV10-1, with TRBD1 as a possible D gene (5 bases). CDR3 length: 13 residues. V was shortened by 2 bases and J by 3 bases, with 6 bases between the two germline ends. From germline, CDR1 is WNHNN and CDR2 SYGVQD (reference sequence). For the CDR3, the DNA is TGCGCCAGCAGTGAGGGGGCTACAGATACGCAGTATTTT. Its translation: CASSEGATDTQYF.

The chain has TRBV6-5 and TRBJ1-2, with TRBD1 identical over 9 bases. With 2 bases clipped from V and 7 bases from J, the junction kept 5 bases outside the gene matches. The CDR3 spans 14 residues. Germline V gives CDR1 MNHEY, CDR2 SVGAGI. The CDR3 loop reads CASSYLGQGSGYTF. CDR3 nucleotides: TGTGCCAGCAGTTACCTTGGACAGGGGTCTGGCTACACCTTC.

The chain is built from TRBV9 and TRBJ2-3; the match to TRBD1 covers 7 bases. The V gene end was trimmed by 3 bases and the J gene end by 6 bases; junction bases not matched to a gene: 1. CDR1 is SGDLS, CDR2 YYNGEE, per germline. The CDR3 loop spans 12 amino acids. In DNA form, the CDR3 reads TGTGCCAGCAGCGAGGGGGCTGATACGCAGTATTTT. Translating gives CASSEGADTQYF.

The CDR3: CASSREDTRLPYEQYF. CDR3 coding DNA: TGCGCCAGCAGCCGAGAAGATACCAGGCTTCCCTACGAGCAGTACTTC. The gene calls are TRBV5-1 and TRBJ2-7; no clear D. CDR3 length equals 16 residues. The V gene lost 4 bases and the J gene lost 2 bases, with 19 bases spanning the gap. Germline assignment: CDR1 SGHRS and CDR2 YFSETQ.

The J gene is TRBJ1-3, the V gene TRBV5-1; TRBD1 matches 7 bases. V shed 4 bases, J shed 4 bases, and the junction held 11 bases outside the gene matches. The CDR3 sequence is 16 residues long. Germline CDR1 reads SGHRS; CDR2 reads YFSETQ. In DNA form, the CDR3 reads TGCGCCAGCAGCGAAATGACAGGGACCCACGGAAACACCATATATTTT. Amino acids: CASSEMTGTHGNTIYF.

The rearrangement links TRBV29-1 to TRBJ1-6; 7 bases are shared with TRBD1. This CDR3 contains 14 residues. Germline V gene lookup returns CDR1 SQVTM and CDR2 ANQGSEA. J was trimmed by 2 bases and V by 5 bases; bases with no gene match: 3. The CDR3 loop reads CSVQGDTYNSPLHF. CDR3 DNA: TGCAGCGTTCAGGGGGATACCTATAATTCACCCCTCCACTTT.

V and J are TRBV19 and TRBJ2-5; D might be TRBD2 (6 bases). V lost 5 bases to trimming and J lost 10 bases, with 14 bases between them. CDR3 size: 12 residues. Germline-derived CDR1 and CDR2 are LNHDA and SQIVND (reference sequence). The CDR3 nucleotides read TGTGCCAGTAGTTACGACCGGGGGAACCAGTACTTC. Translation: CASSYDRGNQYF. The full variable domain, its missing parts supplied by reference TRBV19 and TRBJ2-5, is DGGITQSPKYLFRKEGQNVTLSCEQNLNHDAMYWYRQDPGQGLRLIYYSQIVNDFQKGDIAEGYSVSREKKESFPLTVTSAQKNPTAFYLCASSYDRGNQYFGPGTRLLVL.

The chain employs TRBV7-9 and TRBJ1-1, with 9 bases matching TRBD1. From germline, CDR1 is SEHNR and CDR2 FQNEAQ (reference sequence). The V gene end was trimmed by 6 bases and the J gene end by 3 bases; junction bases not matched to a gene: 11. The length of the CDR3 is 16 residues. The CDR3 is CASRIPGQGRYTEAFF. CDR3 DNA sequence: TGTGCCAGCAGAATCCCGGGACAGGGACGGTACACTGAAGCTTTCTTT. Variable domain in full (rest from reference TRBV7-9 and TRBJ1-1): DTGVSQNPRHKITKRGQNVTFRCDPISEHNRLYWYRQTLGQGPEFLTYFQNEAQLEKSRLLSDRFSAERPKGSFSTLEIQRTEQGDSAMYLCASRIPGQGRYTEAFFGQGTRLTVV.

The chain links TRBV5-8 to TRBJ1-6; weak D call: TRBD1 (6 bases). In germline, CDR1 is SGHTS, CDR2 YDEGEE. V was clipped by 2 bases and J by 12 bases, with 15 bases between them. The CDR3 is made up of 14 amino acids. CDR3 sequence: CASSFGGGRGPLHF. CDR3 DNA sequence: TGTGCCAGCAGCTTTGGCGGCGGCAGGGGACCCCTCCACTTT.

This sequence joins TRBV5-1 and TRBJ2-3; 7 bases align to TRBD2. V lost 0 bases to trimming and J lost 6 bases; unmatched junction nucleotides: 4. The CDR3 sequence is 14 residues long. From germline, CDR1 is SGHRS and CDR2 YFSETQ. CDR3 in amino acids: CASSLVAGDDTQYF. CDR3 bases: TGCGCCAGCAGCTTGGTAGCGGGCGACGATACGCAGTATTTT.

The J gene is TRBJ2-5, the V gene TRBV20-1; D is unresolved. Trimming cost V 7 bases and J 4 bases, with 10 bases left between them. The germline gives CDR1 DFQATT, CDR2 SNEGSKA (reference sequence). The CDR3 sequence is 11 residues long. CDR3 in amino acids: CSGLVGETQYF. CDR3 nucleotides: TGCAGTGGGCTAGTTGGAGAGACCCAGTACTTC.

The chain couples TRBV2 to TRBJ2-1; 9 bases match TRBD2. Trimming removed 0 bases from V and 10 bases from J; junction bases left unmatched: 13. The germline gives CDR1 SNHLY, CDR2 FYNNEI. The CDR3 length is 17 residues. The CDR3 DNA reads as TGTGCCAGCAGTGAAGCGCTTCTGGCGGGGGGGCCTGTCGAGCAGTTCTTC. Protein sequence: CASSEALLAGGPVEQFF.

The genes are TRBV10-3 and TRBJ2-5; weak D call: TRBD1 (7 bases). Per germline, CDR1 ENHRY and CDR2 SYGVKD. V was pared by 6 bases and J by 5 bases, with 13 bases between. The CDR3 totals 13 residues. The CDR3 reads CAISPTGRETQYF. The CDR3 DNA reads as TGTGCCATCAGCCCGACAGGGAGGGAGACCCAGTACTTC.

The chain employs TRBV28 and TRBJ1-1, with D possibly matching TRBD1 (5 bases). Trimming cost V 3 bases and J 0 bases, with 17 bases left between them. Germline lookup yields CDR1 MDHEN and CDR2 SYDVKM. The CDR3 runs 17 residues. CDR3 DNA sequence: TGTGCCAGCAGTTTTGTCCTACAACAGGATTTGAACACTGAAGCTTTCTTT. Its translation: CASSFVLQQDLNTEAFF.

The rearrangement joins TRBV27 to TRBJ2-5; TRBD1 matches 8 bases. Germline CDR1 is MNHEY and CDR2 is SMNVEV (reference sequence). The CDR3 is 15 residues long. J lost 4 bases, V lost 3 bases, and 7 bases had no gene match. The CDR3 spells CASSFRGPPPETQYF. The CDR3 nucleotides read TGTGCCAGCAGTTTCAGGGGGCCCCCCCCAGAGACCCAGTACTTC.